The 25 T cell receptor beta chains listed next were all sequenced from one sample in a study of blood T cell repertoires in COVID-19. This table comes from immunoSEQ multiplex PCR, and its TCRdb copy is limited to in-frame clones, with some not included. The data hold roughly 68,000 clones, with roughly 85% observed a single time. The sequencing sample was made of peripheral blood. The receptor set was obtained from a human donor in a cohort sampled during active COVID-19.

The chain has TRBV7-9 and TRBJ1-4; TRBD1 matches 7 bases. The CDR3 length is 15 residues. Germline CDR1 is SEHNR and CDR2 is FQNEAQ (reference sequence). V trimming: 5 bases; J trimming: 5 bases; junction bases outside the gene matches: 8. The CDR3 reads CASSQTGTENEKLFF. CDR3 sequence (DNA): TGTGCCAGCAGCCAAACCGGGACAGAAAATGAAAAACTGTTTTTT.

The chain has TRBV18 and TRBJ2-4; maybe TRBD1 (6 bases). The CDR3 is 14 residues long. Germline V gene sequence: CDR1 KGHSH, CDR2 LQKENI. The V end lost 2 bases, the J end lost 6 bases, and 11 bases lay between the germline ends. CDR3 sequence (DNA): TGTGCCAGCTCACCAGGGGGCCCCGGAAACATTCAGTACTTC. This codes for CASSPGGPGNIQYF.

This sequence joins TRBV19 and TRBJ2-7; TRBD1 aligns across 10 bases. The germline V gene has CDR1 LNHDA and CDR2 SQIVND (reference sequence). After removal of 4 bases from V and 6 bases from J, the junction contained 9 bases not matched to a gene. CDR3 length: 15 residues. CDR3 protein: CASSRPGQGTGEQYF. DNA for the CDR3: TGTGCCAGTAGTAGGCCGGGACAGGGGACAGGCGAGCAGTACTTC. Full variable domain (missing parts from reference TRBV19 and TRBJ2-7): DGGITQSPKYLFRKEGQNVTLSCEQNLNHDAMYWYRQDPGQGLRLIYYSQIVNDFQKGDIAEGYSVSREKKESFPLTVTSAQKNPTAFYLCASSRPGQGTGEQYFGPGTRLTVT.

The chain joins TRBV6-5 to TRBJ1-2; the D gene is possibly TRBD1 (5 bases). Trimming left V 5 bases short and J 7 bases short, with 11 bases between. Per germline, CDR1 MNHEY and CDR2 SVGAGI. This CDR3 region has 12 residues. The CDR3 DNA is TGTGCCAGCAGTACCCAGGGAGGTGGCTACACCTTC. Amino acid sequence: CASSTQGGGYTF.

The chain's CDR3 is CASSLGVGGQNGYTF. CDR3 nucleotides: TGTGCCAGCAGCTTAGGAGTGGGAGGACAAAACGGCTACACCTTC. The chain combines TRBV7-2 with TRBJ1-2, with a weak D call TRBD1 (5 bases). Trimming removed 1 base at V and 8 bases at J, with 17 bases between. The germline V gene has CDR1 SGHTA and CDR2 FQGNSA. The CDR3 length is 15 residues.

The chain carries TRBV5-1 and TRBJ1-2; TRBD1 matches at 7 bases. The V gene's germline CDR1 is SGHRS and CDR2 YFSETQ. The CDR3 extends over 12 amino acids. V trimming: 0 bases; J trimming: 8 bases; junction bases outside the gene matches: 1. In DNA, the CDR3 is TGCGCCAGCAGCTTGGGGGACAGAGGCTACACCTTC. Protein sequence: CASSLGDRGYTF. The variable domain in full, with the rest retrieved from reference TRBV5-1 and TRBJ1-2, is KAGVTQTPRYLIKTRGQQVTLSCSPISGHRSVSWYQQTPGQGLQFLFEYFSETQRNKGNFPGRFSGRQFSNSRSEMNVSTLELGDSALYLCASSLGDRGYTFGSGTRLTVV.

This rearrangement joins TRBV19 to TRBJ1-5, with TRBD1 matching over 11 bases. Per the germline V gene, CDR1 is LNHDA and CDR2 is SQIVND (reference sequence). Trimming at V came to 5 bases and at J to 2 bases, leaving 5 bases not matched to a gene. The CDR3 is 16 amino acids. The CDR3 coding sequence is TGTGCCAGTAGTCTGGACAGGGGGCTAGGCAATCAGCCCCAGCATTTT. This translates into CASSLDRGLGNQPQHF.

This chain links TRBV27 with TRBJ2-7; D possibly corresponds to TRBD1 (5 bases). The CDR3 consists of 14 residues. Germline CDR1 MNHEY, CDR2 SMNVEV (reference sequence). The V and J ends lost 3 bases and 2 bases respectively, with 11 bases between them. The CDR3 DNA reads as TGTGCCAGCAGTTTCGCAGGGCCCCCCTACGAGCAGTACTTC. Encoded protein: CASSFAGPPYEQYF.

The chain couples TRBV28 to TRBJ1-2; tentatively, D is TRBD1 (6 bases). The CDR3 is 14 amino acids. Trimming took off 11 bases at V and 4 bases at J, with 20 bases between the two ends. Per the germline V gene, CDR1 is MDHEN and CDR2 is SYDVKM. CDR3 nucleotides: TGTGCCGGGTCCACAGGGCGAGGTGGCTATGGCTACACCTTC. Residues: CAGSTGRGGYGYTF.

At least ten counts were recorded for this clone. The genes are TRBV12-3 or TRBV12-4 and TRBJ2-7; perhaps TRBD2 as D (6 bases). This CDR3 has 13 amino acids. The V end was cut by 6 bases, the J end by 3 bases, with 12 bases between. The CDR3 region is CASSSTRNYEQYF. The CDR3 region has the DNA TGTGCCAGCAGCTCGACTAGGAACTACGAGCAGTACTTC.

This clone has a single count. This chain joins TRBV11-3 and TRBJ1-5; 8 bases line up with TRBD1. Unmatched junction bases numbered 13, after V lost 1 base and J lost 2 bases. The CDR3 has 19 amino acids. Germline values: CDR1 SGHNT, CDR2 YENEEA. As DNA, the CDR3 is TGTGCCAGCAGCTTAGCGGACAGGGAGTGTAATTTTCGCAATCAGCCCCAGCATTTT. It codes for CASSLADRECNFRNQPQHF.

The V and J genes are TRBV19 and TRBJ1-5, with D unresolved. V dropped 9 bases and J dropped 2 bases, with 11 bases sitting between them. CDR1 is LNHDA, CDR2 SQIVND, per germline (reference sequence). The CDR3 loop spans 13 amino acids. The CDR3 nucleotides are TGTGCCAGCGTCAACAGTGGCAATCAGCCCCAGCATTTT. As protein: CASVNSGNQPQHF.

The CDR3 protein is CASSSRSYTGELFF. In DNA, the CDR3 is TGTGCCAGCAGTTCTAGGTCCTACACCGGGGAGCTGTTTTTT. The gene calls are TRBV6-2 or TRBV6-3 and TRBJ2-2; no definite D call. CDR3 length equals 14 residues. Germline V gene sequence: CDR1 MNHEY, CDR2 SVGEGT. V was cut by 4 bases and J by 3 bases, with 9 bases left in between.

The chain employs TRBV7-8 and TRBJ2-5; TRBD1 might be the D (6 bases). V lost 5 bases and J lost 5, with 12 bases in between. Germline V gene data show CDR1 as SGHVS and CDR2 as FQNEAQ. This CDR3 is built from 13 residues. For the CDR3, the DNA is TGTGCCAGCAGCAAACAAAGGGGGGAGACCCAGTACTTC. It codes for CASSKQRGETQYF.

This sequence joins TRBV28 and TRBJ2-5; weak D call: TRBD1 (6 bases). The V end lost 11 bases, the J end lost 2 bases, and 15 bases lay between the germline ends. This CDR3 region has 13 residues. From germline, CDR1 is MDHEN and CDR2 SYDVKM. CDR3 DNA: TGTGCCTGCACACAGGGTGGTCAAGAGACCCAGTACTTC. Translated, it gives CACTQGGQETQYF.

In this sample, this clone turned up a few times. This chain connects TRBV21-1 to TRBJ1-1; the table gives TRBD1 as D, unverified against the DNA. TRBV21-1 counts as a pseudogene. The CDR3 extends over 14 amino acids. The CDR3 coding sequence is TGTGCCAGCAGCCTCCGGGACAGGGACACTGAAGCTTTCTTT. Amino acids: CASSLRDRDTEAFF.

V gene TRBV19 combines with J gene TRBJ2-3; TRBD1 aligns across 10 bases. The CDR3 length is 18 residues. Germline lookup yields CDR1 LNHDA and CDR2 SQIVND (reference sequence). V lost 3 bases and J lost 1; bases outside the gene matches: 10. CDR3 residues: CASSMDPPGTGGTDTQYF. The CDR3 coding sequence is TGTGCCAGTAGTATGGACCCCCCGGGGACAGGGGGCACAGATACGCAGTATTTT.

The chain is built from TRBV2 and TRBJ1-5; D not resolved. The CDR3 consists of 13 residues. Deletions cut 4 bases from V and 6 bases from J, with 10 bases between. Germline V gene data show CDR1 as SNHLY and CDR2 as FYNNEI. The DNA for the CDR3 is TGTGCCAGCAGTGCGAGGGAGACTCAGCCCCAGCATTTT. Protein sequence: CASSARETQPQHF.

This rearrangement joins TRBV5-4 to TRBJ2-6; D call uncertain. The CDR3 length is 16 residues. Germline-derived CDR1 and CDR2 are SGHNT and YYREEE (reference sequence). V was trimmed by 2 bases and J by 0 bases, leaving 9 bases between them. This chain's CDR3 is CASSFVLSSGANVLTF. CDR3 DNA: TGTGCCAGCAGCTTCGTTTTGAGCTCTGGGGCCAACGTCCTGACTTTC.

Concerning this clone: A junction end diverges from the germline sequence, so it may reflect a read error. The rearrangement uses TRBV27 and TRBJ2-7; TRBD2 matches 13 bases. The CDR3 has 16 residues. CDR1 and CDR2 from the germline V gene are MNHEY and SMNVEV (reference sequence). The CDR3: CASSLSPTSGRYGQYF. CDR3 sequence (DNA): TGTGCCAGCAGTTTATCTCCGACTAGCGGGAGGTACGGGCAGTACTTC.

V usage is TRBV9 and J usage is TRBJ1-1; perhaps TRBD1 as D (5 bases). The CDR3 runs 14 residues. V shed 3 bases and J shed 3 bases, with 12 bases lying between them. Germline CDR1 SGDLS, CDR2 YYNGEE. The CDR3 DNA reads as TGTGCCAGCAGCGAGGGAGGAGGGGACACTGAAGCTTTCTTT. Translated, it gives CASSEGGGDTEAFF.

The chain is built from TRBV7-2 and TRBJ1-3; 7 positions agree with TRBD1. The germline V gene encodes CDR1 SGHTA and CDR2 FQGNSA. The V and J ends lost 1 base and 0 bases, in that order; junction bases with no gene match: 6. The CDR3 consists of 17 residues. CDR3 bases: TGTGCCAGCAGCTTAGGGGTAGGGGGCTACTCTGGAAACACCATATATTTT. Amino acid sequence: CASSLGVGGYSGNTIYF.

This chain joins TRBV7-2 and TRBJ2-6; TRBD2 matches at 13 bases. The ends lost 5 bases at V and 2 bases at J; junction bases unmatched: 3. The germline V gene encodes CDR1 SGHTA and CDR2 FQGNSA. The CDR3 totals 17 residues. The CDR3 coding sequence is TGTGCCAGCAGCGTACTAGCGGGAGGGCCTGGGGCCAACGTCCTGACTTTC. Protein sequence: CASSVLAGGPGANVLTF.

The chain uses TRBV24-1 and TRBJ2-7, with 11 nucleotides matching TRBD1. The ends lost 5 bases at V and 4 bases at J; junction bases unmatched: 12. Germline loops: CDR1 KGHDR, CDR2 SFDVKD. The CDR3 covers 17 residues. CDR3 sequence reads: CATSGQSRTGGFYEQYF. In nucleotides, the CDR3 is TGTGCCACCAGTGGCCAATCAAGGACAGGGGGCTTTTACGAGCAGTACTTC.

The CDR3 sequence is CATSDSGREGNQPQHF. As DNA, the CDR3 is TGTGCCACCAGTGATTCTGGCAGGGAAGGGAATCAGCCCCAGCATTTT. V usage is TRBV24-1 and J usage is TRBJ1-5; perhaps TRBD1 as D (5 bases). This CDR3 has 16 amino acids. CDR1 KGHDR and CDR2 SFDVKD come from the germline V gene. Trimming left V 2 bases short and J 4 bases short, with 14 bases between.